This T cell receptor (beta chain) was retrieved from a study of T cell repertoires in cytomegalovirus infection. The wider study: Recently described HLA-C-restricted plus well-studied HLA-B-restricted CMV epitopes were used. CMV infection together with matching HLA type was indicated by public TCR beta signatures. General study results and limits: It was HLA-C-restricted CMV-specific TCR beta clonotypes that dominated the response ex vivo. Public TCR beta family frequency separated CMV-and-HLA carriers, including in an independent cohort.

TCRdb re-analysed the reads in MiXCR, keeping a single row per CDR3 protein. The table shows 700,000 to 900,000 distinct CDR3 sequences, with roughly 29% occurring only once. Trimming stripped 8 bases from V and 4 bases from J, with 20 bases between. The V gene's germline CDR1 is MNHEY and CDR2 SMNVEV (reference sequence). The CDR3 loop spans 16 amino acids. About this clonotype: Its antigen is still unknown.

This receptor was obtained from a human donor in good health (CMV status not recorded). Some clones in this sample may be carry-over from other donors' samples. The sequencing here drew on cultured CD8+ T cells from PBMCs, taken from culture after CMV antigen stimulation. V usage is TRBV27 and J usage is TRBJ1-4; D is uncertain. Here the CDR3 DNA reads TGTGCCAGCCGACACCTGGTTAGAGGGAATAATGAAAAACTGTTTTTT. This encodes CASRHLVRGNNEKLFF.